What follows is one T cell receptor beta chain and its context. The sample is drawn from a study of control samples from healthy donors and cancer patients. Assay used: immunoSEQ multiplex PCR; TCRdb lists only in-frame clones, some missing. The sample holds around 100,000 clones, roughly 87% seen once. The CDR3 loop spans 13 amino acids. CDR1 MNHEY and CDR2 SVGAGI come from the germline V gene. V was trimmed by 8 bases and J by 3 bases, leaving 11 bases between them. The rearrangement uses TRBV6-5 and TRBJ1-5; D unclear. This clonotype originated in a woman in her forties or fifties in good health. Input material: blood. CDR3 sequence (DNA): TGTGCCAGCGAAGTAGGGCTCAATCAGCCCCAGCATTTT. As protein: CASEVGLNQPQHF.